Shown below are 11 T cell receptor beta chains from a single sample sequenced in a study of cytomegalovirus exposure and HLA in healthy donors. PCR used 60 Vbeta primers and 13 Jbeta primers. Clones were read by immunoSEQ multiplex PCR, and TCRdb kept only the in-frame ones, dropping some. This repertoire comprises tens of thousands of clones; its ten largest clones make up approximately 3.9%. Sequencing used PBMCs. Source of these receptors: a female donor in good health and CMV-seropositive.

The rearrangement joins TRBV19 to TRBJ2-3; TRBD2 might be the D (6 bases). The CDR3 extends over 17 amino acids. V was shortened by 5 bases and J by 3 bases, with 21 bases between the two germline ends. Germline loops: CDR1 LNHDA, CDR2 SQIVND (reference sequence). Here the CDR3 reads CASSRPPTGARTDTQYF. CDR3 DNA sequence: TGTGCCAGTAGTCGTCCCCCCACGGGAGCTCGGACAGATACGCAGTATTTT.

This chain joins TRBV2 and TRBJ1-1; the match to TRBD1 covers 7 bases. This CDR3 is 15 amino acids long. Trimming took 1 base from V and 1 from J; bases not matched to a gene: 3. Germline V gene sequence: CDR1 SNHLY, CDR2 FYNNEI. CDR3 protein: CASSEGTGTNTEAFF. The CDR3 DNA sequence: TGTGCCAGCAGTGAAGGGACAGGTACGAACACTGAAGCTTTCTTT.

This chain uses TRBV10-1 with TRBJ1-1; 7 nucleotides align to TRBD1. The CDR3 length is 14 residues. Per the germline V gene, CDR1 is WNHNN and CDR2 is SYGVQD (reference sequence). The V gene end was trimmed by 5 bases and the J gene end by 1 base; junction bases not matched to a gene: 4. CDR3 in DNA: TGCGCCAGCAGTCGACAGGGAGGGAACACTGAAGCTTTCTTT. It codes for CASSRQGGNTEAFF.

V and J are TRBV18 and TRBJ1-1; TRBD1 aligns across 8 bases. The CDR3 loop spans 15 amino acids. The junction had 10 bases not matched to a gene; V was cut back by 6 bases and J by 4 bases. CDR1 and CDR2 from the germline V gene are KGHSH and LQKENI. The CDR3 spells CASSSRQGISTEAFF. Written as DNA, the CDR3 is TGTGCCAGCTCGTCCCGACAGGGGATAAGCACTGAAGCTTTCTTT.

The chain uses TRBV6-1 and TRBJ2-7; possibly TRBD2 for D (5 bases). From germline, CDR1 is MNHNS and CDR2 SASEGT. The germline V and J ends were trimmed by 4 bases and 1 base, with 14 bases remaining between them. The CDR3 is 15 amino acids. The CDR3 bases are TGTGCCAGCAGTGGAAGGGAGTGGGATTCCTACGAGCAGTACTTC. It yields the protein CASSGREWDSYEQYF.

The chain links TRBV29-1 to TRBJ2-2; TRBD2 aligns across 7 bases. The CDR3 runs to 14 residues. V lost 4 bases, J lost 0 bases, and 2 bases stayed unmatched. From germline, CDR1 is SQVTM and CDR2 ANQGSEA. CDR3 protein: CSVVGRTNTGELFF. The CDR3 DNA follows: TGCAGCGTTGTCGGGAGGACGAACACCGGGGAGCTGTTTTTT.

This chain connects TRBV4-3 to TRBJ1-1; D gene ambiguous. CDR3 length equals 16 residues. CDR1 LGHNA and CDR2 YSLEER come from the germline V gene. With 1 base removed from V and 0 bases from J, the gap between germline ends came to 12 bases. CDR3 sequence: CASSQVRLNLNTEAFF. The CDR3 nucleotides read TGCGCCAGCAGCCAAGTACGACTGAACCTGAACACTGAAGCTTTCTTT.

Measured by frequency, this clone is medium-sized. The chain employs TRBV6-1 and TRBJ2-7; 7 nucleotides match TRBD1. The CDR3 totals 14 residues. CDR1 and CDR2 (germline): MNHNS, SASEGT. V lost 3 bases to trimming and J lost 3 bases; unmatched junction nucleotides: 5. The chain's CDR3 is CASSEGQGVYEQYF. The CDR3 coding sequence is TGTGCCAGCAGTGAGGGCCAGGGGGTCTACGAGCAGTACTTC.

The chain couples TRBV5-1 to TRBJ2-2; D may be TRBD1 (6 bases). CDR3 length: 17 amino acids. In germline, CDR1 is SGHRS, CDR2 YFSETQ. Between the trimmed V and J ends, which lost 0 bases and 7 bases, there was a span of 19 bases. The CDR3 reads CASSLASLQGGGGELFF. CDR3 nucleotide sequence: TGCGCCAGCAGCTTGGCCAGTTTACAGGGCGGCGGCGGGGAGCTGTTTTTT.

The chain links TRBV20-1 to TRBJ2-7; D remains ambiguous. With 1 base removed from V and 4 bases from J, the gap between germline ends came to 5 bases. The CDR3 length is 11 residues. CDR1 and CDR2 from the germline V gene are DFQATT and SNEGSKA (reference sequence). The CDR3: CSARALYEQYF. The CDR3 DNA reads as TGCAGTGCTAGAGCCCTATACGAGCAGTACTTC.

This chain joins TRBV10-3 and TRBJ1-5, with a tentative D call TRBD1 (5 bases). Germline CDR1 and CDR2: ENHRY and SYGVKD. V dropped 10 bases and J dropped 5 bases, with 15 bases sitting between them. This CDR3 has 13 amino acids. The CDR3: CATQGFLDQPQHF. In DNA form, the CDR3 reads TGTGCCACGCAGGGATTTTTGGATCAGCCCCAGCATTTT.